The following is a T cell receptor beta chain sequence with its context. Its specificity is unknown. Repertoires were generated with immunoSEQ multiplex PCR, while TCRdb's copy carries only in-frame clones and drops some. This table has 70,000 to 90,000 clones, more than 75% appearing once. This record comes from a study of T cells in localized non-small cell lung cancer. Study conclusions and caveats: Among the tissues sampled, uninvolved adjacent lung had the highest T cell clonality, above tumor. Heterogeneity remains possible because sequencing was limited to only one tumor region. Detection in adjacent lung was observed for a median around 59 of the top 100 tumor clones.

The ends lost 7 bases at V and 6 bases at J; junction bases unmatched: 3. This CDR3 comprises 11 residues. Germline CDR1 is GTSNPN and CDR2 is SVGIG (reference sequence). The receptor comes from a female donor aged 60 or older with stage I lung adenocarcinoma. The chain uses TRBV30 and TRBJ2-1, with TRBD1 matching over 7 bases. Sequencing was performed on peripheral blood, taken before any cancer treatment. The CDR3 sequence: CAFGTVNEQFF. The CDR3 bases are TGTGCCTTCGGGACAGTCAATGAGCAGTTCTTC.